This entry lists 9 T cell receptor beta chains sequenced from one sample in a study of Ad26.COV2.S vaccination and SARS-CoV-2 variants. Sequencing was performed with immunoSEQ multiplex PCR; in TCRdb, only in-frame clones are kept and a portion is missing. Of over 85,000 clones in the sample, over 70% are singletons; the top ten hold 17%. Sequencing was performed on peripheral blood, taken after recovery from COVID-19. Receptors originate from a human donor who had recovered from COVID-19.

The chain couples TRBV24-1 to TRBJ2-1; 13 nucleotides align to TRBD2. The germline V gene has CDR1 KGHDR and CDR2 SFDVKD. Losses at the gene ends were 3 bases for V and 5 bases for J; bases not matched to a gene: 3. The CDR3 loop spans 16 amino acids. The CDR3 spells CATSDTTSGGDNEQFF. Here the CDR3 DNA reads TGTGCCACCAGTGATACCACTAGCGGGGGGGACAATGAGCAGTTCTTC.

The rearrangement joins TRBV6-4 to TRBJ2-3, with no clear D. CDR3 length: 14 amino acids. Germline lookup yields CDR1 MRHNA and CDR2 SNTAGT. The V gene lost 3 bases and the J gene lost 2 bases, with 9 bases spanning the gap. CDR3: CASSEGFSTDTQYF. Written as DNA, the CDR3 is TGTGCCAGCAGTGAGGGCTTTTCCACAGATACGCAGTATTTT.

The sample holds one count of this clone. V is TRBV5-1 and J is TRBJ2-3; D unclear. The CDR3 runs 13 residues. V was pared by 3 bases and J by 6 bases, with 11 bases between. CDR1 SGHRS and CDR2 YFSETQ come from the germline V gene. In DNA, the CDR3 is TGCGCCAGCAGCTCCGGAGATGGGGATACGCAGTATTTT. Protein sequence: CASSSGDGDTQYF.

This rearrangement joins TRBV19 to TRBJ1-1; no reliable D call. Between the trimmed V and J ends, which lost 3 bases and 3 bases, there was a span of 11 bases. The length of the CDR3 is 14 residues. Germline V gives CDR1 LNHDA, CDR2 SQIVND (reference sequence). The CDR3 reads CASSIGFEDTEAFF. The CDR3 region has the DNA TGTGCCAGTAGTATTGGTTTTGAGGACACTGAAGCTTTCTTT. Using reference TRBV19 and TRBJ1-1 for the parts outside the CDR3, the full variable domain is DGGITQSPKYLFRKEGQNVTLSCEQNLNHDAMYWYRQDPGQGLRLIYYSQIVNDFQKGDIAEGYSVSREKKESFPLTVTSAQKNPTAFYLCASSIGFEDTEAFFGQGTRLTVV.

J is TRBJ2-3 and V is TRBV28; 8 nucleotides align to TRBD2. With 3 bases clipped from V and 5 bases from J, the junction kept 4 bases outside the gene matches. The CDR3 consists of 14 residues. CDR1 is MDHEN and CDR2 is SYDVKM in the germline V gene. CDR3 sequence: CASSFGGVVDTQYF. Here the CDR3 DNA reads TGTGCCAGCAGTTTCGGGGGGGTAGTAGATACGCAGTATTTT.

The genes are TRBV9 and TRBJ1-2, with a tentative D call TRBD1 (5 bases). The CDR3 extends over 15 amino acids. V dropped 0 bases and J dropped 2 bases, with 11 bases sitting between them. Germline values: CDR1 SGDLS, CDR2 YYNGEE. The CDR3 spells CASSVDPGLNYGYTF. The CDR3 DNA reads as TGTGCCAGCAGCGTAGATCCGGGACTCAACTATGGCTACACCTTC.

On this clone: This sample includes further DNA sequences coding for the same CDR3. The V gene is TRBV2, the J gene TRBJ1-5; 7 positions match TRBD1. J gave up 7 bases and V 6 bases, and 9 bases lay outside the gene matches. The CDR3 is 14 amino acids. The germline V gene has CDR1 SNHLY and CDR2 FYNNEI. The CDR3 reads CASRGQGEGQPQHF. The CDR3 coding sequence is TGTGCCAGCAGGGGCCAGGGGGAGGGGCAGCCCCAGCATTTT.

The chain employs TRBV6-5 and TRBJ1-5; D is unclear. CDR3 length equals 15 residues. Between the trimmed V and J ends, which lost 7 bases and 0 bases, there was a span of 13 bases. Germline V gives CDR1 MNHEY, CDR2 SVGAGI. Here the CDR3 reads CASTLAVNSNQPQHF. In nucleotides, the CDR3 is TGTGCCAGCACCCTGGCCGTGAATAGCAATCAGCCCCAGCATTTT.

This clone was seen only once. The J gene is TRBJ2-3, the V gene TRBV25-1; the D gene is possibly TRBD1 (6 bases). The V gene's germline CDR1 is MGHDK and CDR2 SYGVNS. Trimming removed 5 bases from V and 3 bases from J, with 6 bases in between. The CDR3 length is 12 residues. CDR3 sequence reads: CASSTGTDTQYF. The CDR3 DNA is TGTGCCAGCAGTACAGGGACAGATACGCAGTATTTT.